This is a list of T cell receptor beta chains from one sample in a study of T-cell reconstitution after alpha-beta-depleted transplantation in children. TCRdb processed the PCR reads anew with MiXCR; each CDR3 protein has one entry. The sample lists approximately 85,000 distinct CDR3 sequences; less than 20% were seen once. This specimen consisted of PBMCs, mostly from graft donor cells, obtained 180 days after TCRalphabeta/CD19-depleted stem cell transplant. These receptors were obtained from a male patient between 2 and 10 years old who had a stem cell transplant for acute lymphoblastic leukemia, so the T cells may come from the graft donor. The CDR3 runs from the conserved cysteine through the conserved F or W. A D gene is named only where the DNA matches it firmly. Only some rows state a clone size, as once, few, many or a class for expanded clones.

V	size	D	J	CDR3	DNA
TRBV7-8	few	TRBD1	TRBJ2-4	CASSNRDRGRTKNIQYF	TGTGCCAGCAGCAACCGGGACAGGGGCAGGACCAAAAACATTCAGTACTTC
TRBV7-9	many	-	TRBJ2-7	CASRGSYEQYF	TGTGCCAGCCGGGGGTCCTACGAGCAGTACTTC
TRBV12-3/TRBV12-4	-	-	TRBJ2-7	CASSLKWVYEQYF	TGTGCCAGCAGTTTAAAGTGGGTCTACGAGCAGTACTTC
TRBV7-7	many	-	TRBJ1-5	CASSLRGGYQPQHF	TGTGCCAGCAGCTTAAGAGGGGGATATCAGCCCCAGCATTTT
TRBV29-1	few	-	TRBJ1-2	CSVGGRGMGGYTF	TGCAGCGTTGGAGGACGGGGGATGGGAGGCTACACCTTC
TRBV4-3	few	TRBD1	TRBJ1-6	CASSLGDSDSPLHF	TGCGCCAGCAGCCTAGGGGACAGTGATTCACCCCTCCACTTT
TRBV21-1	many	-	TRBJ1-1	CASSPGGKAFF	TGTGCCAGCAGCCCAGGGGGGAAGGCTTTCTTT
TRBV7-6	few	-	TRBJ2-1	CASSLAVSLGTYNEQFF	TGTGCCAGCAGCTTAGCGGTCTCCCTCGGGACCTACAATGAGCAGTTCTTC
TRBV5-6	-	TRBD1	TRBJ2-7	CASSWNRGRGSYEQYF	TGTGCCAGCAGCTGGAACAGGGGCAGAGGGTCCTACGAGCAGTACTTC
TRBV4-2	few	-	TRBJ2-7	CASSQGRGRGGYRGEQYF	TGTGCCAGCAGCCAGGGGCGGGGGCGTGGAGGGTATCGCGGCGAGCAGTACTTC
TRBV7-2	few	-	TRBJ1-1	CASSLAPDMNTEAFF	TGTGCCAGCAGCTTAGCGCCAGACATGAACACTGAAGCTTTCTTT
TRBV9	-	TRBD1	TRBJ2-1	CASSRTGPNEQFF	TGTGCCAGCAGCAGGACAGGTCCCAATGAGCAGTTCTTC
TRBV20-1	many	-	TRBJ1-6	CSARPPQGDGSPLHF	TGCAGTGCTAGACCCCCACAGGGAGATGGTTCACCCCTCCACTTT
TRBV5-1	few	-	TRBJ2-1	CASSADLSSYNEQFF	TGCGCCAGCAGCGCGGACCTGAGCTCCTACAATGAGCAGTTCTTC
TRBV9	-	-	TRBJ2-5	CASSVGWGPGETQYF	TGTGCCAGCAGCGTAGGGTGGGGGCCGGGAGAGACCCAGTACTTC
TRBV7-6	-	-	TRBJ2-1	CASSLRADNEQFF	TGTGCCAGCAGCTTAAGGGCCGACAATGAGCAGTTCTTC
TRBV4-2	many	-	TRBJ1-2	CASSQDRRTIYGYTF	TGTGCCAGCAGCCAAGATAGACGGACCATCTATGGCTACACCTTC
TRBV7-9	-	-	TRBJ1-1	CASSLQVTEAFF	TGTGCCAGCAGCTTACAGGTAACCGAAGCTTTCTTT
TRBV7-8	few	TRBD1	TRBJ1-5	CASSYRTGFSNQPQHF	TGTGCCAGCAGCTACAGGACAGGATTTAGCAATCAGCCCCAGCATTTT
TRBV7-7	few	TRBD1	TRBJ2-1	CASSRARDREQFF	TGTGCCAGCAGCCGAGCCCGGGACAGGGAGCAGTTCTTC
TRBV29-1	-	-	TRBJ1-5	CSVAVFGGRDGQPQHF	TGCAGCGTCGCCGTTTTTGGGGGGCGAGACGGGCAGCCCCAGCATTTT
TRBV12-3/TRBV12-4	-	TRBD2	TRBJ2-5	CASSHSGGIRETQYF	TGTGCCAGCAGCCATAGCGGGGGGATACGAGAGACCCAGTACTTC
TRBV5-1	few	-	TRBJ2-3	CASSLAGSLLFTDTQYF	TGCGCCAGCAGCTTGGCCGGTTCTCTCCTCTTCACAGATACGCAGTATTTT
TRBV5-8	many	-	TRBJ1-2	CASSLVSIGGIQGYTF	TGTGCCAGCAGCTTGGTCTCGATAGGCGGGATCCAAGGCTACACCTTC
TRBV19	few	-	TRBJ2-2	CASSIHWTLTGELFF	TGTGCCAGTAGTATTCACTGGACGTTGACCGGGGAGCTGTTTTTT
TRBV5-4	few	TRBD2	TRBJ2-7	CASSFSGGYEQYF	TGTGCCAGCAGCTTCAGCGGGGGGTACGAGCAGTACTTC
TRBV6-5	-	-	TRBJ2-2	CASSYSTASGELFF	TGTGCCAGCAGTTACTCGACGGCATCCGGGGAGCTGTTTTTT
TRBV20-1	-	TRBD2	TRBJ2-4	CSASRRLAGVKNIQYF	TGCAGTGCTTCCCGCCGACTAGCGGGGGTCAAAAACATTCAGTACTTC
TRBV2	few	TRBD2	TRBJ2-1	CASRAIPGLAGGPLIF	TGTGCCAGCAGGGCAATCCCGGGACTAGCGGGAGGGCCCCTAATATTC
TRBV5-5	few	-	TRBJ2-3	CASSSQGLGTDTQYF	TGTGCCAGCAGCTCACAGGGCTTAGGCACAGATACGCAGTATTTT
TRBV20-1	few	TRBD2	TRBJ2-1	CSAGLAGVTYNEQFF	TGCAGTGCCGGACTAGCGGGGGTGACCTACAATGAGCAGTTCTTC
TRBV11-2	few	-	TRBJ2-5	CASSLLGQETQYF	TGTGCCAGCAGCTTATTAGGTCAAGAGACCCAGTACTTC
TRBV7-9	many	-	TRBJ1-1	CASSLEGVSEAFF	TGTGCCAGCAGCTTAGAAGGGGTTTCTGAAGCTTTCTTT
TRBV20-1	-	TRBD1	TRBJ1-5	CSASPYSRDRIEPQHF	TGCAGTGCTAGCCCCTATTCCCGGGACAGGATCGAGCCCCAGCATTTT
TRBV5-1	-	TRBD1	TRBJ1-1	CASSAGQGGTEAFF	TGCGCCAGCAGCGCCGGACAGGGAGGGACTGAAGCTTTCTTT
TRBV5-6	many	-	TRBJ1-4	CASSPKSRRSTNEKLFF	TGTGCCAGCAGCCCCAAATCCAGAAGATCAACTAATGAAAAACTGTTTTTT
TRBV20-1	-	-	TRBJ2-1	CSASWDYNEQFF	TGCAGTGCTAGTTGGGATTACAATGAGCAGTTCTTC
TRBV5-6	few	TRBD1	TRBJ2-1	CASTHPGTGGDEQFF	TGTGCCAGCACACACCCCGGGACAGGGGGTGATGAGCAGTTCTTC
TRBV5-1	few	-	TRBJ1-2	CASSDGQTVNYGYTF	TGCGCCAGCAGTGACGGTCAGACGGTTAACTATGGCTACACCTTC
TRBV7-2	many	TRBD2	TRBJ2-3	CASSLVMRGAKDTQYF	TGTGCCAGCAGCTTAGTTATGCGGGGGGCCAAAGATACGCAGTATTTT
TRBV4-2	few	-	TRBJ2-1	CASSQDRMSRGLLNEQFF	TGTGCCAGCAGCCAAGATCGGATGTCTCGGGGGCTTTTGAATGAGCAGTTCTTC
TRBV12-3/TRBV12-4	many	TRBD1	TRBJ1-4	CASSLTGGWEKLFF	TGTGCCAGCAGTTTAACAGGGGGTTGGGAAAAACTGTTTTTT
TRBV13	few	-	TRBJ2-1	CASSYPKGEGGRNEQFF	TGTGCCAGCAGCTACCCCAAGGGGGAGGGGGGCAGAAATGAGCAGTTCTTC